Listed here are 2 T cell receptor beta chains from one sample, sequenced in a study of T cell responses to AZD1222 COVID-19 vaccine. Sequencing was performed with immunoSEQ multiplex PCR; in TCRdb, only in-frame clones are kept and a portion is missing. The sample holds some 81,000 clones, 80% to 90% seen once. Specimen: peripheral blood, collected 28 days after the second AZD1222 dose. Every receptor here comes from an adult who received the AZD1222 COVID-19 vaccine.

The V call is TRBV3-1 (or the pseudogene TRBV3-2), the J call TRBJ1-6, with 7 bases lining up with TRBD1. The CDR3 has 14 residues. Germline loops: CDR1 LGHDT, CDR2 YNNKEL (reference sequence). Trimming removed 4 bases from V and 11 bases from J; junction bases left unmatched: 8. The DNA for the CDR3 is TGTGCCAGCAGCCTACAGACAGGGACGCCACCCCTCCACTTT. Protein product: CASSLQTGTPPLHF.

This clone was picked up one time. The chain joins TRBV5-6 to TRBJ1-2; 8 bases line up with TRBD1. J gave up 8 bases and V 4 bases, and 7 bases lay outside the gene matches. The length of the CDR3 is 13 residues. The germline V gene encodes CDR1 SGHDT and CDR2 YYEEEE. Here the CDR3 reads CASSPTGVGGYTF. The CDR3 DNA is TGTGCCAGCAGCCCGACAGGGGTTGGGGGCTACACCTTC.